Each of the 31 T cell receptor beta chains below was sequenced from the same sample in a study of T cells after yellow fever vaccination. MiXCR, run by TCRdb on the 5' RACE reads, gives a single entry per CDR3 protein. This sample has nearly 550,000 distinct CDR3 sequences; around 21% occur once, and the top ten carry roughly an eighth. The material sequenced was PBMCs, taken 15 days after the yellow fever booster vaccination. The receptors derive from a man under 40 who received the YFV17D yellow fever vaccine.

The rearrangement links TRBV29-1 to TRBJ2-7; D is perhaps TRBD1 or TRBD2 (5 bases each). The CDR3 has 13 amino acids. Trimming took off 4 bases at V and 2 bases at J, with 12 bases between the two ends. Germline loops: CDR1 SQVTM, CDR2 ANQGSEA. DNA for the CDR3: TGCAGCGTTGCTGGGGACGGAACCTACGAGCAGTACTTC. Protein: CSVAGDGTYEQYF.

This clonotype was picked up a small number of times. The chain is built from TRBV7-2 and TRBJ2-3; unclear D gene. The CDR3 contains 14 residues. Germline V gene lookup returns CDR1 SGHTA and CDR2 FQGNSA. With 3 bases removed from V and 2 bases from J, the gap between germline ends came to 9 bases. CDR3 DNA sequence: TGTGCCAGCAGCTTGACCCTCCCCACAGATACGCAGTATTTT. This sequence encodes CASSLTLPTDTQYF.

V and J are TRBV4-2 and TRBJ1-1; D is undetermined. The germline V gene has CDR1 LGHNA and CDR2 YNFKEQ. The CDR3 is 14 amino acids. Deletions cut 1 base from V and 0 bases from J, with 6 bases between. The CDR3, as DNA: TGTGCCAGCAGCCAAGTAGGAGTGAACACTGAAGCTTTCTTT. Its protein product is CASSQVGVNTEAFF.

The rearrangement uses TRBV5-1 and TRBJ1-1; D gene uncertain. The CDR3 spans 13 residues. V lost 6 bases and J lost 1, with 10 bases in between. The germline V gene has CDR1 SGHRS and CDR2 YFSETQ. In nucleotides, the CDR3 is TGCGCCAGCAAACACGATCAGAACACTGAAGCTTTCTTT. Protein product: CASKHDQNTEAFF.

This chain's CDR3 is CASSQSERGRGTDTQYF. CDR3 coding DNA: TGTGCCAGCAGCCAATCAGAGCGGGGCCGAGGGACAGATACGCAGTATTTT. V is TRBV4-2 and J is TRBJ2-3; 7 bases fit TRBD2. The CDR3 contains 17 residues. The junction had 11 bases not matched to a gene; V was cut back by 2 bases and J by 3 bases. Per the germline V gene, CDR1 is LGHNA and CDR2 is YNFKEQ.

The V gene is TRBV7-2, the J gene TRBJ2-1; D is unresolved. V dropped 3 bases and J dropped 8 bases, with 14 bases sitting between them. Germline V gene sequence: CDR1 SGHTA, CDR2 FQGNSA. The CDR3 totals 14 residues. The chain's CDR3 is CASSFLKRTDEQFF. As DNA, the CDR3 is TGTGCCAGCAGCTTTCTGAAACGGACCGATGAGCAGTTCTTC.

This chain joins TRBV7-9 and TRBJ2-7; TRBD2 agrees at 9 bases. The CDR3 totals 13 residues. V was pared by 7 bases and J by 7 bases, with 8 bases of the junction left unmatched. Per the germline V gene, CDR1 is SEHNR and CDR2 is FQNEAQ (reference sequence). CDR3 bases: TGTGCCAGCACCCCGCGGGGGGGAGAGGAGCAGTACTTC. Translated: CASTPRGGEEQYF.

This clonotype was counted between two and nine times. The rearrangement uses TRBV7-2 and TRBJ1-5, with a possible D match to TRBD1 (6 bases). CDR1 is SGHTA, CDR2 FQGNSA, per germline. V lost 5 bases, J lost 3 bases, and 11 bases lay in between. CDR3 length equals 14 residues. DNA for the CDR3: TGTGCCAGCAGCGACAGGACAGACAATCAGCCCCAGCATTTT. Protein: CASSDRTDNQPQHF.

The gene calls are TRBV7-6 and TRBJ2-7; weak D call: TRBD2 (6 bases). CDR3 length: 14 amino acids. The germline V gene encodes CDR1 SGHVS and CDR2 FNYEAQ. V gave up 2 bases and J gave up 7 bases, with 15 bases separating them. The CDR3 spells CASSLNPRDMEQYF. CDR3 DNA: TGTGCCAGCAGCTTAAACCCGCGGGATATGGAGCAGTACTTC.

This chain connects TRBV10-3 to TRBJ2-7; tentatively, D is TRBD1 (5 bases). The CDR3 has 13 residues. The V gene's germline CDR1 is ENHRY and CDR2 SYGVKD. V gave up 4 bases and J gave up 1 base, with 8 bases separating them. The CDR3 DNA follows: TGTGCCATCAGTGTCCCAGGGTCCTACGAGCAGTACTTC. Translation gives CAISVPGSYEQYF.

This clonotype was detected a few times. The rearrangement uses TRBV24-1 and TRBJ2-7, with TRBD1 matching 7 bases. This CDR3 region has 17 residues. The V segment lost 2 bases and the J segment 2 bases; nucleotides outside the gene matches: 11. Per germline, CDR1 KGHDR and CDR2 SFDVKD. CDR3 in DNA: TGTGCCACCAGTGATTGGGAAACAGGGGCGAGGACCTACGAGCAGTACTTC. Its protein is CATSDWETGARTYEQYF.

This clonotype has just a few counts. The chain joins TRBV5-1 to TRBJ2-7, with TRBD2 matching over 8 bases. In germline, CDR1 is SGHRS, CDR2 YFSETQ. With V trimmed by 5 bases and J by 7 bases, 11 bases remained unmatched. The CDR3 is 14 amino acids. CDR3 sequence (DNA): TGCGCCAGCAGGCCGCCCGGGGGGGACACTGAGCAGTACTTC. It yields the protein CASRPPGGDTEQYF.

Only a few counts were recorded for this clonotype. J is TRBJ2-7 and V is TRBV29-1; perhaps TRBD2 as D (6 bases). There are 13 residues in the CDR3. Trimming pared 2 bases from V and 4 bases from J, leaving 12 bases between. CDR1 and CDR2 (germline): SQVTM, ANQGSEA. DNA for the CDR3: TGCAGCGTTGAACCGGGAGCTGGTTACGAGCAGTACTTC. The encoded protein is CSVEPGAGYEQYF.

This clonotype was counted only a few times. The chain employs TRBV24-1 and TRBJ2-7; TRBD2 might be the D (6 bases). With 5 bases removed from V and 2 bases from J, the gap between germline ends came to 12 bases. From germline, CDR1 is KGHDR and CDR2 SFDVKD. This CDR3 spans 14 amino acids. CDR3 amino acids: CATSGGAGPYEQYF. CDR3 sequence (DNA): TGTGCCACCAGTGGTGGAGCGGGCCCCTACGAGCAGTACTTC.

This chain links TRBV6-1 with TRBJ1-1, with 9 bases matching TRBD1. This CDR3 region has 16 residues. Germline V gene sequence: CDR1 MNHNS, CDR2 SASEGT. V lost 6 bases, J lost 4 bases, and 12 bases stayed unmatched. The CDR3 DNA reads as TGTGCCAGCAGATCCAGCCGGGACAGGGACTTCACTGAAGCTTTCTTT. Its translation is CASRSSRDRDFTEAFF.

The chain joins TRBV20-1 to TRBJ1-1; D ambiguous. V was clipped by 5 bases and J by 1 base, with 8 bases between them. Germline loops: CDR1 DFQATT, CDR2 SNEGSKA (reference sequence). This CDR3 has 12 amino acids. The CDR3 reads CSAGNANTEAFF. The CDR3 DNA follows: TGCAGTGCTGGGAATGCGAACACTGAAGCTTTCTTT.

The rearrangement joins TRBV20-1 to TRBJ2-6; no reliable D call. The CDR3 runs 14 residues. V shed 4 bases and J shed 4 bases, with 11 bases lying between them. The V gene's germline CDR1 is DFQATT and CDR2 SNEGSKA (reference sequence). CDR3 in DNA: TGCAGTGCTATAAGGTATTCCGGGGCCAACGTCCTGACTTTC. This codes for CSAIRYSGANVLTF.

A few counts support this clonotype. This chain joins TRBV15 and TRBJ2-1, with D perhaps TRBD2 (5 bases). The CDR3 extends over 14 amino acids. V dropped 1 base and J dropped 6 bases, with 10 bases sitting between them. Germline loops: CDR1 LNHNV, CDR2 YYDKDF (reference sequence). CDR3 sequence reads: CATSRVAGGNEQFF. DNA for the CDR3: TGTGCCACCAGCAGAGTTGCGGGCGGCAATGAGCAGTTCTTC. Based on the CDR3 plus reference TRBV15 and TRBJ2-1, the full variable domain is DAMVIQNPRYQVTQFGKPVTLSCSQTLNHNVMYWYQQKSSQAPKLLFHYYDKDFNNEADTPDNFQSRRPNTSFCFLDIRSPGLGDTAMYLCATSRVAGGNEQFFGPGTRLTVL.

The chain combines TRBV7-2 with TRBJ2-7; TRBD2 agrees at 9 bases. The CDR3 is 12 amino acids. V was clipped by 5 bases and J by 7 bases; unmatched bases: 3. Germline CDR1 SGHTA, CDR2 FQGNSA. The DNA of the CDR3 is TGTGCCAGCAGCCAGCTAGCGGGGGAGCAGTACTTC. Its translation is CASSQLAGEQYF.

The CDR3 is CASGAVNSYNEQFF. The CDR3 nucleotides are TGCGCCAGCGGAGCTGTTAACTCCTACAATGAGCAGTTCTTC. The chain carries TRBV5-1 and TRBJ2-1, with D hard to call. The CDR3 extends over 14 amino acids. Trimming stripped 7 bases from V and 0 bases from J, with 11 bases between. The germline CDR1 and CDR2 sequences are SGHRS and YFSETQ.

This clonotype was counted between two and nine times. The chain couples TRBV20-1 to TRBJ2-1; 7 positions agree with TRBD2. Trimming removed 6 bases from V and 9 bases from J; junction bases left unmatched: 14. CDR1 is DFQATT, CDR2 SNEGSKA, per germline (reference sequence). This CDR3 has 14 amino acids. The chain's CDR3 is CSAPPGLVVGEQFF. Here the CDR3 DNA reads TGCAGTGCCCCCCCCGGACTAGTTGTTGGTGAGCAGTTCTTC.

This clonotype was seen more than once but under ten times. This sequence joins TRBV6-6 and TRBJ2-7; D is unresolved. With 3 bases removed from V and 5 bases from J, the gap between germline ends came to 11 bases. Germline-derived CDR1 and CDR2 are MNHNY and SVGAGI (reference sequence). The CDR3 is made up of 13 amino acids. The CDR3 DNA sequence: TGTGCCAGCAGTTATACAAATCGGGACGAGCAGTACTTC. Encoded protein: CASSYTNRDEQYF.

The J gene is TRBJ2-7, the V gene TRBV30; 7 bases fit TRBD1. The ends lost 6 bases at V and 4 bases at J; junction bases unmatched: 12. Germline V gives CDR1 GTSNPN, CDR2 SVGIG (reference sequence). CDR3 length: 14 amino acids. The CDR3 reads CACQAGTAVYEQYF. CDR3 sequence (DNA): TGTGCCTGCCAGGCCGGGACAGCAGTTTACGAGCAGTACTTC.

This clonotype turned up a few times. The J gene is TRBJ1-6, the V gene TRBV9, with 8 positions matching TRBD1. V shed 2 bases, J shed 10 bases, and the junction held 2 bases outside the gene matches. The CDR3 spans 13 residues. Germline V lookup: CDR1 SGDLS, CDR2 YYNGEE. CDR3 sequence reads: CASSVGQESPLHF. CDR3 bases: TGTGCCAGCAGCGTGGGACAGGAATCACCCCTCCACTTT.

In its sample, this clonotype was seen a few times. The chain couples TRBV6-1 to TRBJ1-2, with D hard to call. Germline CDR1 MNHNS, CDR2 SASEGT. V lost 6 bases and J 7 bases, leaving 18 bases between the germline ends. This CDR3 has 14 residues. For the CDR3, the DNA is TGTGCCAGCAGCTCCACCGGACTGCAGGCTGGCTACACCTTC. It encodes CASSSTGLQAGYTF.

This clonotype was counted a few times. The gene calls are TRBV12-3 or TRBV12-4 and TRBJ2-2, with D unresolved. Deletions cut 3 bases from V and 8 bases from J, with 10 bases between. This CDR3 spans 13 amino acids. CDR3 loop: CASSFREVGELFF. The CDR3 DNA reads as TGTGCCAGCAGTTTTAGAGAAGTAGGGGAGCTGTTTTTT.

The chain joins TRBV10-3 to TRBJ1-1; D unclear. From germline, CDR1 is ENHRY and CDR2 SYGVKD. V was trimmed by 7 bases and J by 3 bases, leaving 15 bases between them. The length of the CDR3 is 14 residues. This CDR3 is CAITRDGLYTEAFF. The CDR3 DNA follows: TGTGCCATCACCCGAGACGGTTTGTACACTGAAGCTTTCTTT.

This clonotype was seen more than once but under ten times. The V call is TRBV20-1, the J call TRBJ2-3, with D possibly TRBD1 on 6 matching bases. V lost 5 bases, J lost 4 bases, and 10 bases lay in between. In germline, CDR1 is DFQATT, CDR2 SNEGSKA (reference sequence). There are 12 residues in the CDR3. The CDR3 sequence: CSASQGSDTQYF. CDR3 DNA: TGCAGTGCTTCCCAGGGGTCAGATACGCAGTATTTT.

A few counts support this clonotype. The chain recombines TRBV20-1 with TRBJ2-1; TRBD2 matches at 7 bases. Germline V lookup: CDR1 DFQATT, CDR2 SNEGSKA (reference sequence). After removal of 3 bases from V and 0 bases from J, the junction contained 8 bases not matched to a gene. The CDR3 length is 16 residues. CDR3 DNA sequence: TGCAGTGCTAGTGACCTAGCGGCGAGCTCCTACAATGAGCAGTTCTTC. This gives the protein CSASDLAASSYNEQFF.

The chain links TRBV5-6 to TRBJ2-7; D gene uncertain. Germline values: CDR1 SGHDT, CDR2 YYEEEE. Trimming cost V 3 bases and J 3 bases, with 16 bases left between them. The CDR3 totals 15 residues. The CDR3 DNA is TGTGCCAGCAGCTCGTGGCTTAGTAAGGGCTACGAGCAGTACTTC. Translating gives CASSSWLSKGYEQYF.

Only a few counts were recorded for this clonotype. This chain uses TRBV4-3 with TRBJ2-1; 10 nucleotides align to TRBD2. The CDR3 contains 16 residues. The germline gives CDR1 LGHNA, CDR2 YSLEER. V lost 0 bases, J lost 8 bases, and 7 bases stayed unmatched. The DNA of the CDR3 is TGCGCCAGCAGCCAAGATCAGCGGGAGGGCCGGTATGAGCAGTTCTTC. Residues: CASSQDQREGRYEQFF.